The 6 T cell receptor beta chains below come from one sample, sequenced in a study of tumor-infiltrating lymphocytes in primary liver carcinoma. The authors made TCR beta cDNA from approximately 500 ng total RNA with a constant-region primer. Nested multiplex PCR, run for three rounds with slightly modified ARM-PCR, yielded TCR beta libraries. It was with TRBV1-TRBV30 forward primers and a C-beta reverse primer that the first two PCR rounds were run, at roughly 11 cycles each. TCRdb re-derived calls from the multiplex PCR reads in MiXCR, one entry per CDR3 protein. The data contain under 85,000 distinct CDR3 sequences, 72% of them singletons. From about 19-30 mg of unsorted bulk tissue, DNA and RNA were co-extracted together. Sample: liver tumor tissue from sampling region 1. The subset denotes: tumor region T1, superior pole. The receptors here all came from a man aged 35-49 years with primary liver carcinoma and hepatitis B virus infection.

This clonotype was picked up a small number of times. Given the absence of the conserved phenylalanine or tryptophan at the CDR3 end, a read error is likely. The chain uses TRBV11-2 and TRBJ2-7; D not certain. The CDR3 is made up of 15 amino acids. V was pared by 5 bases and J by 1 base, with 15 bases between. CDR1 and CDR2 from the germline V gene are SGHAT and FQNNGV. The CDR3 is CASSLSVGISYEQYL. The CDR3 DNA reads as TGTGCCAGCAGCCTATCTGTCGGTATATCCTACGAGCAGTACCTA.

The CDR3 spells CAISVQMAGTEAFF. The DNA of the CDR3 is TGTGCCATCAGTGTTCAAATGGCCGGGACTGAAGCTTTCTTT. The genes are TRBV10-3 and TRBJ1-1; D unresolved. This CDR3 comprises 14 residues. Germline CDR1 and CDR2: ENHRY and SYGVKD. V lost 4 bases and J lost 5, with 14 bases in between.

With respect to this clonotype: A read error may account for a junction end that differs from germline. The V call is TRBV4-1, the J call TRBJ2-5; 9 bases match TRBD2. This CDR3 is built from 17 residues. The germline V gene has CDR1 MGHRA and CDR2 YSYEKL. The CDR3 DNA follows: TGCGCCAGCAGCCAAGATCCGGGTAGCGGGGGCCAAGAGACTCAGTACTTC. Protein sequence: CASSQDPGSGGQETQYF.

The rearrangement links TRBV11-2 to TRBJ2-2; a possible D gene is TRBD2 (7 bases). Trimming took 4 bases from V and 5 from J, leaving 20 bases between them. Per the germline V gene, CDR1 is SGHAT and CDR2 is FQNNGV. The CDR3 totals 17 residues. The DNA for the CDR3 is TGTGCCAGCAGCTCTTTAACGAGGGGGAGGGCTACCGGGGAGCTGTTTTTT. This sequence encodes CASSSLTRGRATGELFF.

This CDR3 reads CSVRAVQGASPLHF. DNA of the CDR3: TGCAGTGTTAGGGCGGTACAGGGAGCCTCACCCCTCCACTTT. This rearrangement joins TRBV20-1 to TRBJ1-6, with a possible D match to TRBD1 (6 bases). Germline loops: CDR1 DFQATT, CDR2 SNEGSKA (reference sequence). The CDR3 totals 14 residues. V dropped 7 bases and J dropped 10 bases, with 20 bases sitting between them.

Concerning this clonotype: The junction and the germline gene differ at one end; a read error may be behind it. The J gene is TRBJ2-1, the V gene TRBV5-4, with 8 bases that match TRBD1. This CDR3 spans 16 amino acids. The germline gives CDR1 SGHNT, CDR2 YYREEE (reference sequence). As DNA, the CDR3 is TGTGCCAGCAGCTTGGATGGCAGGGGGCAATACGATGAGCATTTCTTC. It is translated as CASSLDGRGQYDEHFF.